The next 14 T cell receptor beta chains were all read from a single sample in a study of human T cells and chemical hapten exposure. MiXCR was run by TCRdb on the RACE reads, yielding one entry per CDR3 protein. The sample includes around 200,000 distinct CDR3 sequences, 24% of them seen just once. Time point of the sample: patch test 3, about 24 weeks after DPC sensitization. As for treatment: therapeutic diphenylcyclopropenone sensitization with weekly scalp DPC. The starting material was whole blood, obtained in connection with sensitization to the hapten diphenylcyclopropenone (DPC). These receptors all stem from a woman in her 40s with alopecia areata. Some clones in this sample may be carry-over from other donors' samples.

CDR3 in amino acids: CASSIGQEETQYF. CDR3 DNA sequence: TGTGCCAGTAGCATTGGACAGGAAGAGACCCAGTACTTC. V is TRBV19 and J is TRBJ2-5; TRBD1 aligns across 7 bases. V shed 6 bases, J shed 3 bases, and the junction held 4 bases outside the gene matches. Germline CDR1 is LNHDA and CDR2 is SQIVND (reference sequence). The CDR3 runs to 13 residues.

The CDR3 reads CASSQDRTSGRWRETQYF. The DNA for the CDR3 is TGCGCCAGCAGCCAAGATCGGACTAGCGGGAGATGGAGGGAGACCCAGTACTTC. The rearrangement links TRBV4-3 to TRBJ2-5; TRBD2 matches at 13 bases. Per the germline V gene, CDR1 is LGHNA and CDR2 is YSLEER. This CDR3 has 18 amino acids. The trim removed 0 bases at V and 5 bases at J, leaving 9 bases unmatched.

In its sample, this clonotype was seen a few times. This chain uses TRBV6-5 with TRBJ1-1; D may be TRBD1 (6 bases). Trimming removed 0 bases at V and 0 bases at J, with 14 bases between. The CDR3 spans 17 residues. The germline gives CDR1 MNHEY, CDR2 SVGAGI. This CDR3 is CASSYSGHSSMNTEAFF. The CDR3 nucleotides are TGTGCCAGCAGTTACTCGGGACATTCTTCGATGAACACTGAAGCTTTCTTT.

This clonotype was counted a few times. The CDR3 spells CASSSGTSGRGEQYF. CDR3 sequence (DNA): TGTGCCAGCAGCTCTGGGACTAGCGGGAGGGGGGAGCAGTACTTC. J is TRBJ2-7 and V is TRBV7-2; 16 nucleotides match TRBD2. J gave up 7 bases and V 4 bases, and 4 bases lay outside the gene matches. The length of the CDR3 is 15 residues. Germline CDR1 reads SGHTA; CDR2 reads FQGNSA.

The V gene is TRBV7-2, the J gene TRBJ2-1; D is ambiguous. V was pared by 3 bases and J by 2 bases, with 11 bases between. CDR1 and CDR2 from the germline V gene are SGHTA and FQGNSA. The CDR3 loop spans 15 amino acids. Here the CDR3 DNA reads TGTGCCAGCAGCTTGGCAGGAGTCGCCTACAATGAGCAGTTCTTC. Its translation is CASSLAGVAYNEQFF.

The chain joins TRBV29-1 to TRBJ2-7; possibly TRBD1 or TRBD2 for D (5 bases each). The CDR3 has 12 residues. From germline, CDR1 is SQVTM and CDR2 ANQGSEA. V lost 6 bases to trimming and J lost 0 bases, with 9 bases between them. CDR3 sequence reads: CSVWDDSYEQYF. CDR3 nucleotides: TGCAGCGTATGGGACGACTCCTACGAGCAGTACTTC.

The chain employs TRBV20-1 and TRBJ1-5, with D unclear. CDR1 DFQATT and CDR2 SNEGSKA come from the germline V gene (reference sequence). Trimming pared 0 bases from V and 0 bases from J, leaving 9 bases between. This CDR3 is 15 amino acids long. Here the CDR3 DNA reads TGCAGTGCTAGAGATCGAACGGGTAGCAATCAGCCCCAGCATTTT. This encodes CSARDRTGSNQPQHF.

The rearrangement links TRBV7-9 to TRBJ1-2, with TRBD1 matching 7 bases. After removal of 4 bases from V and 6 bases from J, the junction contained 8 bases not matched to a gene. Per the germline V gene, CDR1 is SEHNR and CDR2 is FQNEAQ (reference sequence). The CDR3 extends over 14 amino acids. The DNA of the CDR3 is TGTGCCAGCAGCTCCTTACAGGGGAGGGATGGCTACACCTTC. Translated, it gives CASSSLQGRDGYTF.

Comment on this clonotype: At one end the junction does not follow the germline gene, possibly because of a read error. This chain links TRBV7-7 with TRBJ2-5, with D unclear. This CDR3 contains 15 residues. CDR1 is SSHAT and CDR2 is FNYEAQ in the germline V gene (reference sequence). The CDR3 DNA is TGTGCTAGCAGCTTAGGTGCCAGGAAGGGAGAGACCCAGTACTTC. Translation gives CASSLGARKGETQYF.

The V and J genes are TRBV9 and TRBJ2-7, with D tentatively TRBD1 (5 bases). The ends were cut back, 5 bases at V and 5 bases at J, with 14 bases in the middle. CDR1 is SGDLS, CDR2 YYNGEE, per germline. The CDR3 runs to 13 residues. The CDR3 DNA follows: TGTGCCAGCAGTGGACACTCAAAGGACGAGCAGTACTTC. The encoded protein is CASSGHSKDEQYF. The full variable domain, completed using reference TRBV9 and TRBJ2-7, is DSGVTQTPKHLITATGQRVTLRCSPRSGDLSVYWYQQSLDQGLQFLIQYYNGEERAKGNILERFSAQQFPDLHSELNLSSLELGDSALYFCASSGHSKDEQYFGPGTRLTVT.

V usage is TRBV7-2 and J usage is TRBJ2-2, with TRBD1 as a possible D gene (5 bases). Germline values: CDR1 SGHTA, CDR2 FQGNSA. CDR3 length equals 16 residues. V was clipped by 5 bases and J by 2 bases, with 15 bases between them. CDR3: CASSPTGSLNTGELFF. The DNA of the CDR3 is TGTGCCAGCAGCCCAACAGGTTCCCTTAACACCGGGGAGCTGTTTTTT.

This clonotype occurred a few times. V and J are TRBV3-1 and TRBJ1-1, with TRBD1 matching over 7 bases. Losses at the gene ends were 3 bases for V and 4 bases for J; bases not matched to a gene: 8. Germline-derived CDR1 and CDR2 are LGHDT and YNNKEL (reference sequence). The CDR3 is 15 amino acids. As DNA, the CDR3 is TGTGCCAGCAGCCAGGGCTACAGGGGCTCCACTGAAGCTTTCTTT. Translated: CASSQGYRGSTEAFF. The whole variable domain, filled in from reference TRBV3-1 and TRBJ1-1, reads DTAVSQTPKYLVTQMGNDKSIKCEQNLGHDTMYWYKQDSKKFLKIMFSYNNKELIINETVPNRFSPKSPDKAHLNLHINSLELGDSAVYFCASSQGYRGSTEAFFGQGTRLTVV.

The CDR3 DNA reads as TGCGCCAGCAGCGAGGGCCGGGGGAAAGAGACCCAGTACTTC. Translating gives CASSEGRGKETQYF. This chain uses TRBV4-1 with TRBJ2-5; D is perhaps TRBD2 (6 bases). V lost 5 bases, J lost 3 bases, and 13 bases lay in between. This CDR3 has 14 amino acids. Germline V gene sequence: CDR1 MGHRA, CDR2 YSYEKL.

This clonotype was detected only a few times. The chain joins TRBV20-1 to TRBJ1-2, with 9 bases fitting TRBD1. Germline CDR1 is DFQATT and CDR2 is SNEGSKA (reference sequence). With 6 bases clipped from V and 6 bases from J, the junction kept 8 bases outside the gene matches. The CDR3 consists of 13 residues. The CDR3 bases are TGCAGTGCCCCCCAAGGGGACAGGGATGGCTACACCTTC. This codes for CSAPQGDRDGYTF.